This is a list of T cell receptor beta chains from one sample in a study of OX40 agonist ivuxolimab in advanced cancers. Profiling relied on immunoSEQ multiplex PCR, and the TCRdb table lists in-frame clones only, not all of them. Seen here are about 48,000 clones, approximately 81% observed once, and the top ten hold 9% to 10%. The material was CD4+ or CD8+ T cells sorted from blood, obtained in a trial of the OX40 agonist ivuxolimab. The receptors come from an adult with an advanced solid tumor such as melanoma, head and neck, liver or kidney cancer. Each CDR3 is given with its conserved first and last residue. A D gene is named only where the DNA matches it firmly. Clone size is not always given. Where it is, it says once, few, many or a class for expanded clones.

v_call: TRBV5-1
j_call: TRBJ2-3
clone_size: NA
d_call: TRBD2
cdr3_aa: CASSDELAGVTDTQYF

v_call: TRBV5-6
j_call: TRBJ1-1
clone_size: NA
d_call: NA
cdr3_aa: CASSFRPWTVTEAFF

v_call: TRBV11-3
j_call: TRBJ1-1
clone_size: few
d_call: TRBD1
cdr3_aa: CASSLGQGPEAFF

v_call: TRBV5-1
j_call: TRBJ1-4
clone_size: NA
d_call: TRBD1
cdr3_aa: CASSSQGMEVEKLFF

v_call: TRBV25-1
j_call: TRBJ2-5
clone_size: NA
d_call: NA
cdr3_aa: CASSDSGETQYF

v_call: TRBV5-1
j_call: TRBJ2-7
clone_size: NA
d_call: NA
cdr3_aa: CASRVYTGIRREQYF

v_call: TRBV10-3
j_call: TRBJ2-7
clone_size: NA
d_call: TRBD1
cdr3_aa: CAIRSGTGGYEQYF

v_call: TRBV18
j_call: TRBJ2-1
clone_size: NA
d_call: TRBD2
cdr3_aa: CASSRTSGSQDEQFF

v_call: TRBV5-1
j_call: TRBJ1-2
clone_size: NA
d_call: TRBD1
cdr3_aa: CASSSTGGPYGYTF

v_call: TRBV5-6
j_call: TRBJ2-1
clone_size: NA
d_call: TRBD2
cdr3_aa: CASSLGLGTGGSIYNEQFF

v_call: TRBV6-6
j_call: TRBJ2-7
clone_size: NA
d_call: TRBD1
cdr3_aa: CASSPGTGHSYEQYF

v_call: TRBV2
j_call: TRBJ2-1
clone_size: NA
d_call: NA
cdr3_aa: CASSERGRDEQFF

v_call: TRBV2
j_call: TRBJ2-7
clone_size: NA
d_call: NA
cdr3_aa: CASSGDTYEQYF

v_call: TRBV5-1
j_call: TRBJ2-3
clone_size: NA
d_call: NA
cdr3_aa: CASKTRPSGTDTQYF

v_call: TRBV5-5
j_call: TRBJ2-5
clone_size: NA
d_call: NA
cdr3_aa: CASSFVGGRETQYF

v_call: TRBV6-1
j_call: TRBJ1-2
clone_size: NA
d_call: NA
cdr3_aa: CASSPGGTLNYGYTF

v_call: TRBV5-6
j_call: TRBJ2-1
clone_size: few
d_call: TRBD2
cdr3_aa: CASSLGLAGVLYNEQFF

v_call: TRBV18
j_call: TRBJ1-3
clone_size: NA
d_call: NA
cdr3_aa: CASSLQGSGNTIYF

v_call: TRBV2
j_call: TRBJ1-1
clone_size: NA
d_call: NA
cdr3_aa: CASRVSPDTEAFF

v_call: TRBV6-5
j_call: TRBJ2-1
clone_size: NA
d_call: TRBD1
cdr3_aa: CASSYSTQGAWRGQFF

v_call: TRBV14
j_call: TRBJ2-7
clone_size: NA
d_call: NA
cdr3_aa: CASSHTYEQYF

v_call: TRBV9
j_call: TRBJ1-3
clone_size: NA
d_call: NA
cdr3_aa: CASSVVASSGNTIYF

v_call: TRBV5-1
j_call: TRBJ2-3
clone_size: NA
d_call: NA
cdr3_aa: CASSGTSTDTQYF

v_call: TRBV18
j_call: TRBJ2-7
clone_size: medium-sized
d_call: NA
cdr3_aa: CASSPTIQPYEQYF

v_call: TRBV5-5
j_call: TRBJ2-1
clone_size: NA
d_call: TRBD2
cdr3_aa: CASSLRLASNEQFF

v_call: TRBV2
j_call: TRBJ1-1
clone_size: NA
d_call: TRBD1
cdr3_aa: CASRYRGLGTEAFF

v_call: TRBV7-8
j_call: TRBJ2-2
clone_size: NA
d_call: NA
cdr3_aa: CASSPIIGELFF

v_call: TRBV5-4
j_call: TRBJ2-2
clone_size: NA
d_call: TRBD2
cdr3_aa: CASSLTTLAGGSGTGELFF

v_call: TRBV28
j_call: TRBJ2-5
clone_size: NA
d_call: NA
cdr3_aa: CASSRSGATQETQYF

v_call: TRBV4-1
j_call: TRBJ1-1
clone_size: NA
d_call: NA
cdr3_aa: CASSHGAGREGTEAFF

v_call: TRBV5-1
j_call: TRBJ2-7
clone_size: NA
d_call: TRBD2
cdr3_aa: CASSLRTSGTYEQYF

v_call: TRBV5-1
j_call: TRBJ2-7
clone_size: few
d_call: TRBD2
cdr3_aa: CASSSAGAYEQYF

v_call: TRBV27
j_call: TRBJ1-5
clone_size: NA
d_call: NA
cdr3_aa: CASSPPRSNQPQHF

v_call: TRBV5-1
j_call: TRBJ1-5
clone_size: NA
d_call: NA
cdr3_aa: CASSDGAVNQPQHF